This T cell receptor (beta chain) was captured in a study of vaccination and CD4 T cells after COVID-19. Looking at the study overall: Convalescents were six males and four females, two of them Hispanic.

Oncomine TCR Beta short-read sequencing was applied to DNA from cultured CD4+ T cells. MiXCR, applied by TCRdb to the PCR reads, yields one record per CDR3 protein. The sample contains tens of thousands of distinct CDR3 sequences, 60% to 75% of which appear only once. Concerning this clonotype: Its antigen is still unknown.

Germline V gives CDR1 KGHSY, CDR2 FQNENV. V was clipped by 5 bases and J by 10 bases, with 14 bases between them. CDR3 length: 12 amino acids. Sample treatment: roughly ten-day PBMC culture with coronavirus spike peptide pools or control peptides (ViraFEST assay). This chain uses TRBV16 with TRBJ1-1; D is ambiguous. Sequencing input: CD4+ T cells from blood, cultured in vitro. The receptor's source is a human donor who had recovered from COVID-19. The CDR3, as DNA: TGTGCCAGCAGCTCGCAGGTTTTGGGAGCTTTCTTT. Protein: CASSSQVLGAFF. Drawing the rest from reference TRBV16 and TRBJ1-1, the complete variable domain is GEEVAQTPKHLVRGEGQKAKLYCAPIKGHSYVFWYQQVLKNEFKFLISFQNENVFDETGMPKERFSAKCLPNSPCSLEIQATKLEDSAVYFCASSSQVLGAFFGQGTRLTVV.